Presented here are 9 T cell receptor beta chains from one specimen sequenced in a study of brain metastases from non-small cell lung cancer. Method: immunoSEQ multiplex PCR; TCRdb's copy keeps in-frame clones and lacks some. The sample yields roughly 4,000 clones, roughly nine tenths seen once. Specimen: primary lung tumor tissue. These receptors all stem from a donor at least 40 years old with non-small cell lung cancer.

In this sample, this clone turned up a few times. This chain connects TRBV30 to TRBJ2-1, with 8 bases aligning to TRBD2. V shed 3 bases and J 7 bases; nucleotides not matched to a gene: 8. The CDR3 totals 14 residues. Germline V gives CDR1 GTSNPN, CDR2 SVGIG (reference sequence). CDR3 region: CAWRDFTGGNEQFF. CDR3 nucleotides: TGTGCCTGGAGAGACTTTACGGGAGGGAATGAGCAGTTCTTC. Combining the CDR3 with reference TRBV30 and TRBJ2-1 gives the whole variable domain SQTIHQWPATLVQPVGSPLSLECTVEGTSNPNLYWYRQAAGRGLQLLFYSVGIGQISSEVPQNLSASRPQDRQFILSSKKLLLSDSGFYLCAWRDFTGGNEQFFGPGTRLTVL.

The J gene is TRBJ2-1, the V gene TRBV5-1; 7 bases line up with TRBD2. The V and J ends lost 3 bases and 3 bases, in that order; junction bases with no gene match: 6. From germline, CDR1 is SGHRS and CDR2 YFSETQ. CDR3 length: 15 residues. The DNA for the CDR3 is TGCGCCAGCAGCTCCCTACGGGGGGACTACAATGAGCAGTTCTTC. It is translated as CASSSLRGDYNEQFF.

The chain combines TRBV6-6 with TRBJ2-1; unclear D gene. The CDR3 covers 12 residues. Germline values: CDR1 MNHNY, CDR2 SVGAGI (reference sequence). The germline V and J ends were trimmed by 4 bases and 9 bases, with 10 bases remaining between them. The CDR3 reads CASSSARVEQFF. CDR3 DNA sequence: TGTGCCAGCAGTTCGGCGCGTGTTGAGCAGTTCTTC.

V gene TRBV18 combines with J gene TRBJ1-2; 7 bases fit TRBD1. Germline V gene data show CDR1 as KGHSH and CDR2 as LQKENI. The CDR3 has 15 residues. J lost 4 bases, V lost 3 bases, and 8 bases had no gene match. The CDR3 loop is CASSPRQGPPYGYTF. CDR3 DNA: TGTGCCAGCTCACCGCGACAGGGTCCCCCCTATGGCTACACCTTC.

CDR3 nucleotides: TGCGCCAGCAGCTTCAGCGGGGGGGCCCCCAATGAGCAGTTCTTC. This codes for CASSFSGGAPNEQFF. This rearrangement joins TRBV5-1 to TRBJ2-1; 10 nucleotides line up with TRBD2. This CDR3 is built from 15 residues. Germline V gives CDR1 SGHRS, CDR2 YFSETQ. The V segment lost 2 bases and the J segment 6 bases; nucleotides outside the gene matches: 5. The complete variable domain, with remaining parts taken from reference TRBV5-1 and TRBJ2-1, reads KAGVTQTPRYLIKTRGQQVTLSCSPISGHRSVSWYQQTPGQGLQFLFEYFSETQRNKGNFPGRFSGRQFSNSRSEMNVSTLELGDSALYLCASSFSGGAPNEQFFGPGTRLTVL.

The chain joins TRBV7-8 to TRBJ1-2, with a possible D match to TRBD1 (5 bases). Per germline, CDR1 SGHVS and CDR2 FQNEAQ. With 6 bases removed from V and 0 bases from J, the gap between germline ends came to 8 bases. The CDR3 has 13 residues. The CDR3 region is CASSSTANYGYTF. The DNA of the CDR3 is TGTGCCAGCAGTTCGACAGCTAACTATGGCTACACCTTC.

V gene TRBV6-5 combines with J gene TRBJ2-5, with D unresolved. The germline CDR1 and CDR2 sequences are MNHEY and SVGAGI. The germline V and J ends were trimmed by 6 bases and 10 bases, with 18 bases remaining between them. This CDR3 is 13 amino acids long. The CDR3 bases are TGTGCCAGCAGCCCGGACCCCCCGGGTAGCCAGTACTTC. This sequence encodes CASSPDPPGSQYF.

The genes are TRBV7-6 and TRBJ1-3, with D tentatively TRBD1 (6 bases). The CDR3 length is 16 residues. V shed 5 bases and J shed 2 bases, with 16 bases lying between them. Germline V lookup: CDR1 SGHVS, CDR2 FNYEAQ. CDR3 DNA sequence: TGTGCCAGCAGCAGGGGGGCGCAGACTCCTGGAAACACCATATATTTT. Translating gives CASSRGAQTPGNTIYF.

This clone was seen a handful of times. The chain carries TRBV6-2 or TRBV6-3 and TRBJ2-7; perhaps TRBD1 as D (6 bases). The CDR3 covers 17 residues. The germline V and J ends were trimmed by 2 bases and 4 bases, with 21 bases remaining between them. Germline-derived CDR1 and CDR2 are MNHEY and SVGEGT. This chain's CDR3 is CASSYPTRQAFPYEQYF. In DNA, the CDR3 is TGTGCCAGCAGTTACCCTACTCGACAGGCGTTTCCATACGAGCAGTACTTC.